Presented here are 20 T cell receptor beta chains from one specimen sequenced in a study of identical twins. In TCRdb, the 5' RACE reads were re-called with MiXCR into one record per CDR3 protein. The table lists 450,000 to 500,000 distinct CDR3 sequences, 14% of them singletons, with about 0.94% in the top ten. The same sample was also used in a study of yellow fever vaccine responses in identical twins.

The sequencing input was CD4+ T cells sorted from blood. All receptors derive from a woman younger than 30 in good health.

The chain joins TRBV27 to TRBJ2-4; TRBD1 aligns across 8 bases. Germline V gives CDR1 MNHEY, CDR2 SMNVEV (reference sequence). The CDR3 covers 14 residues. V lost 10 bases to trimming and J lost 9 bases; unmatched junction nucleotides: 14. The CDR3 DNA is TGTGCCAACCCGCAGGGGGCCCGAGGTATCATTCAGTACTTC. This translates into CANPQGARGIIQYF.

There are a few counts of this clonotype. This chain connects TRBV19 to TRBJ1-1; D not certain. Deletions cut 7 bases from V and 0 bases from J, with 24 bases between. This CDR3 is 18 amino acids long. CDR1 is LNHDA and CDR2 is SQIVND in the germline V gene (reference sequence). CDR3 bases: TGTGCCAGTAACACCCTTTTGGGTCAGTTCGATATGAACACTGAAGCTTTCTTT. Its protein is CASNTLLGQFDMNTEAFF.

This chain links TRBV7-9 with TRBJ2-1, with D perhaps assigned TRBD1 or TRBD2 (5 bases each). CDR3 length: 14 residues. Trimming left V 5 bases short and J 4 bases short, with 12 bases between. Germline assignment: CDR1 SEHNR and CDR2 FQNEAQ (reference sequence). The CDR3 protein is CASSNRDAYNEQFF. The CDR3, as DNA: TGTGCCAGCAGCAACCGGGACGCATACAATGAGCAGTTCTTC.

The V and J genes are TRBV7-2 and TRBJ2-1; the D gene is possibly TRBD2 (5 bases). This CDR3 spans 14 amino acids. The V end lost 4 bases, the J end lost 5 bases, and 12 bases lay between the germline ends. The germline V gene encodes CDR1 SGHTA and CDR2 FQGNSA. CDR3 protein: CASSSRLRDNEQFF. In DNA, the CDR3 is TGTGCCAGCAGCTCCCGTCTGAGGGACAATGAGCAGTTCTTC.

This clonotype has just a few counts. The chain uses TRBV11-2 and TRBJ2-7; possibly TRBD1 or TRBD2 for D (6 bases each). The germline CDR1 and CDR2 sequences are SGHAT and FQNNGV. This CDR3 has 19 residues. Trimming stripped 5 bases from V and 0 bases from J, with 26 bases between. CDR3 nucleotide sequence: TGTGCCAGCAGCCGACGGACAGTGGGGGGTAGCATATTCTCCTACGAGCAGTACTTC. It specifies CASSRRTVGGSIFSYEQYF.

This clonotype came up a few times. This sequence joins TRBV5-1 and TRBJ2-7; 9 bases match TRBD1. Per the germline V gene, CDR1 is SGHRS and CDR2 is YFSETQ. The CDR3 covers 14 residues. The ends lost 4 bases at V and 2 bases at J; junction bases unmatched: 4. The CDR3 nucleotides read TGCGCCAGCAGCCGACAGGGGGATCCCTACGAGCAGTACTTC. Its translation: CASSRQGDPYEQYF. The variable domain in full, with the rest retrieved from reference TRBV5-1 and TRBJ2-7, is KAGVTQTPRYLIKTRGQQVTLSCSPISGHRSVSWYQQTPGQGLQFLFEYFSETQRNKGNFPGRFSGRQFSNSRSEMNVSTLELGDSALYLCASSRQGDPYEQYFGPGTRLTVT.

Details on this clonotype: The junction does not match germline at one end; this may be a read error. The chain joins TRBV5-1 to TRBJ2-5, with a weak D call TRBD2 (6 bases). CDR3 length: 14 residues. CDR1 SGHRS and CDR2 YFSETQ come from the germline V gene. The CDR3 region has the DNA TGCGTCAGCAGCCCCTCCGGGACTCAAGAGACCCAGTACTTC. It yields the protein CVSSPSGTQETQYF.

This clonotype was detected a few times. The rearrangement joins TRBV7-2 to TRBJ2-3; tentatively, D is TRBD2 (5 bases). The V end was cut by 5 bases, the J end by 8 bases, with 14 bases between. The germline gives CDR1 SGHTA, CDR2 FQGNSA. There are 13 residues in the CDR3. Written as DNA, the CDR3 is TGTGCCAGCAGCCCGGACTGGCTCGGTACGCAGTATTTT. Translation: CASSPDWLGTQYF.

This chain uses TRBV18 with TRBJ2-1; D call uncertain. There are 16 residues in the CDR3. The germline gives CDR1 KGHSH, CDR2 LQKENI. V was shortened by 1 base and J by 1 base, with 11 bases between the two germline ends. CDR3 nucleotide sequence: TGTGCCAGCTCACCACGCCAGGAACTTTCCTACAATGAGCAGTTCTTC. This codes for CASSPRQELSYNEQFF.

The chain is built from TRBV5-1 and TRBJ2-7; no definite D call. Germline lookup yields CDR1 SGHRS and CDR2 YFSETQ. The CDR3 length is 13 residues. V was shortened by 2 bases and J by 2 bases, with 8 bases between the two germline ends. As DNA, the CDR3 is TGCGCCAGCAGCTTCGGAGACCCCTACGAGCAGTACTTC. It yields the protein CASSFGDPYEQYF.

The CDR3 loop is CASSLPASSYNEQFF. The CDR3, as DNA: TGTGCCAGCAGCTTACCAGCGAGCTCCTACAATGAGCAGTTCTTC. V usage is TRBV11-2 and J usage is TRBJ2-1, with D hard to call. Germline V gene sequence: CDR1 SGHAT, CDR2 FQNNGV. V lost 2 bases and J lost 0, with 8 bases in between. The CDR3 has 15 residues.

The sample holds many counts of this clonotype. The J gene is TRBJ2-3, the V gene TRBV5-1; D gene unclear. From germline, CDR1 is SGHRS and CDR2 YFSETQ. V shed 1 base and J shed 2 bases, with 20 bases lying between them. CDR3 length: 18 amino acids. In DNA form, the CDR3 reads TGCGCCAGCAGCTTGAATTGGCAGGCGAGATCCGTCACAGATACGCAGTATTTT. Its translation is CASSLNWQARSVTDTQYF. Looking up the rest from reference TRBV5-1 and TRBJ2-3 gives the full variable domain: KAGVTQTPRYLIKTRGQQVTLSCSPISGHRSVSWYQQTPGQGLQFLFEYFSETQRNKGNFPGRFSGRQFSNSRSEMNVSTLELGDSALYLCASSLNWQARSVTDTQYFGPGTRLTVL.

The chain combines TRBV4-2 with TRBJ2-4, with 12 bases fitting TRBD2. The CDR3 is 16 residues long. Germline V gives CDR1 LGHNA, CDR2 YNFKEQ. V trimming: 4 bases; J trimming: 5 bases; junction bases outside the gene matches: 6. CDR3 loop: CASSPLLAGGQNIQYF. The CDR3 nucleotides read TGTGCCAGCAGCCCTCTACTAGCGGGAGGCCAAAACATTCAGTACTTC.

This clonotype appeared many times. The V call is TRBV2, the J call TRBJ1-5; D not certain. This CDR3 spans 14 amino acids. Germline CDR1 SNHLY, CDR2 FYNNEI. Trimming left V 0 bases short and J 3 bases short, with 6 bases between. The CDR3 region has the DNA TGTGCCAGCAGTGAAGCGCTCTCCAATCAGCCCCAGCATTTT. It yields the protein CASSEALSNQPQHF.

This clonotype turned up a few times. J is TRBJ2-1 and V is TRBV29-1; 7 bases match TRBD1. The V and J ends lost 4 bases and 4 bases, in that order; junction bases with no gene match: 7. Germline V gene lookup returns CDR1 SQVTM and CDR2 ANQGSEA. CDR3 length: 14 amino acids. Here the CDR3 DNA reads TGCAGCGTTGGTTGGACAGGCGCTTACAATGAGCAGTTCTTC. This encodes CSVGWTGAYNEQFF.

This clonotype was seen only a few times. The CDR3 region has the DNA TGTGCCAGCAGCCTCATCAAATCCTCACCCCTCCACTTT. As protein: CASSLIKSSPLHF. The rearrangement links TRBV7-2 to TRBJ1-6; D unclear. The CDR3 covers 13 residues. Trimming cost V 5 bases and J 10 bases, with 12 bases left between them. Germline V CDR1 and CDR2: SGHTA, FQGNSA.

This sequence joins TRBV7-2 and TRBJ2-7, with D possibly being TRBD1 (5 bases). V gave up 3 bases and J gave up 7 bases, with 10 bases separating them. The length of the CDR3 is 12 residues. Germline V gene lookup returns CDR1 SGHTA and CDR2 FQGNSA. CDR3 nucleotides: TGTGCCAGCAGCTTTATTGGACAAGAGCAGTACTTC. Amino acids: CASSFIGQEQYF.

Many counts were recorded for this clonotype. The V and J genes are TRBV5-1 and TRBJ2-3, with a possible D match to TRBD1 (5 bases). This CDR3 has 15 amino acids. Looked up from germline, CDR1 is SGHRS and CDR2 is YFSETQ. V shed 4 bases and J shed 2 bases, with 14 bases lying between them. CDR3 bases: TGCGCCAGCAGCCCTGCTGGACAAATCACAGATACGCAGTATTTT. It specifies CASSPAGQITDTQYF.

This clonotype was counted between two and nine times. The chain carries TRBV27 and TRBJ2-7; 7 bases are a match to TRBD1. From germline, CDR1 is MNHEY and CDR2 SMNVEV (reference sequence). J was trimmed by 3 bases and V by 2 bases; bases with no gene match: 7. This CDR3 is 15 amino acids long. CDR3 residues: CASSLILGTVYEQYF. The CDR3 bases are TGTGCCAGCAGTTTAATTCTCGGGACAGTCTACGAGCAGTACTTC.

A remark on this clonotype: One base away lies a much larger clone, so this may be a sequencing read error. This chain links TRBV12-3 or TRBV12-4 with TRBJ2-2, with TRBD1 as a possible D gene (6 bases). The CDR3 contains 16 residues. CDR3 in amino acids: CASSRRRGTGTGKLFF. The CDR3 nucleotides read TGTGCCAGCAGTCGCCGCAGGGGTACGGGCACCGGGAAGCTGTTTTTT.